The clone carrying this T cell receptor beta chain was recorded once. Its cognate antigen is unknown. The CDR3 is 17 amino acids. V was shortened by 0 bases and J by 0 bases, with 10 bases between the two germline ends. Germline V gene lookup returns CDR1 SGHRS and CDR2 YFSETQ. The data were taken from a study of cytotoxic CD8 clonotypes in ibrutinib-treated CLL. Whole-study findings and limits: Clonality went higher at ibrutinib response and then dropped back toward baseline at progression.

Frozen-stored PBMCs produced about 2 micrograms of genomic DNA for TCR beta libraries. Assay: immunoSEQ multiplex PCR; the TCRdb copy retains only in-frame clones and omits some. Here the sample spans 20,000 to 25,000 clones, under 80% being singletons. This TCR was sampled from a human donor with chronic lymphocytic leukemia. This specimen was PBMCs, taken before ibrutinib treatment. This chain uses TRBV5-1 with TRBJ2-6; possibly TRBD1 for D (6 bases). The CDR3 bases are TGCGCCAGCAGCTTGGCACAGGGCAGCTCTGGGGCCAACGTCCTGACTTTC. Translated, it gives CASSLAQGSSGANVLTF.